This T cell receptor beta chain is drawn from a study of metastatic and nonmetastatic thyroid tumors (dated by TCRdb to 2018 to 2020). Describing the broader study: Repertoires from peripheral blood and from tumor or nodule tissue samples of malignant and benign thyroid patients were compared.

No patient had received any treatment before thyroid surgery. Using T-cell receptor beta sequencing, the researchers looked back retrospectively at clinical samples from patients, gathered between about 2011 and 2019. Study-level results and caveats: In both blood and tumor samples, TCR beta diversity was reported to be significantly higher in malignant tumors than in benign nodules.

This clone is termed medium-sized (0.01 to 0.1%). This receptor's antigen is unknown. The input lacks base qualities; no much larger clone sits a single base away. Other DNA sequences in the same sample also yield this CDR3. Receptor libraries were prepared by PCR. These reads were obtained on an Illumina HiSeq 4000. High-throughput sequencing was used to profile the TCR beta-chain CDR3 region of every patient. Turning to the authors' computational methods: CDR3 differences across clinicopathological groups were used to build a classifier for discriminating distant-metastatic papillary thyroid cancer patients. The Shannon index was used to measure repertoire diversity, and the Morisita-Horn index was used to measure how similar tumor and blood repertoires were. TCRdb reanalyzed the raw reads on its own, using fastp at Q25 for trimming and MiXCR for clone calling, and kept in-frame beta chains. TCRdb's processing, not the authors' own work, is the source of the V and J calls. This sample comprises about 24,000 clones, 19% of them detected only once. Approximately 4.2% of the sample is held by the ten biggest clonotypes.

Based on the germline V gene, the CDR1 and CDR2 sequences are MDHEN and SYDVKM. From cysteine to phenylalanine, the CDR3 is 14 amino acids long. The read is trimmed to its CDR3 DNA, 42 bases read in frame from base 1. V is shortened by 6 bases, J by 2 bases, and the region joining them spans 10 bases. This chain joins TRBV28 to TRBJ2-2, with the D gene too uncertain to name. Sequencing input: blood. This sequence originates from a male donor with papillary thyroid cancer or a benign thyroid nodule (not recorded which). Some clones in this sample may be carry-over from other donors' samples. The DNA sequence follows: TGTGCCAGCAGGCTGGCAGCTAACACCGGGGAGCTGTTTTTT. Its protein product is CASRLAANTGELFF.